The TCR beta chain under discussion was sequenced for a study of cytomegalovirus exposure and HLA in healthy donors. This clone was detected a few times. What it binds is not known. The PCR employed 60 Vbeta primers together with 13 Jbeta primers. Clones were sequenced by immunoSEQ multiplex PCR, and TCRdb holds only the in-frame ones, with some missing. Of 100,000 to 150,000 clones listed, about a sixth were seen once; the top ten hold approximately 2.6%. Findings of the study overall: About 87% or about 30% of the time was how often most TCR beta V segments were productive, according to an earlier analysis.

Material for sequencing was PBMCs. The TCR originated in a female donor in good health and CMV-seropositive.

The CDR3 loop is CASSVLAGGLNEQFF. CDR3 nucleotide sequence: TGTGCCAGCAGTGTGTTAGCGGGAGGGCTAAATGAGCAGTTCTTC. This rearrangement joins TRBV5-6 to TRBJ2-1; TRBD2 matches 11 bases. This CDR3 region has 15 residues. The V segment lost 5 bases and the J segment 7 bases; nucleotides outside the gene matches: 8. The germline V gene encodes CDR1 SGHDT and CDR2 YYEEEE.